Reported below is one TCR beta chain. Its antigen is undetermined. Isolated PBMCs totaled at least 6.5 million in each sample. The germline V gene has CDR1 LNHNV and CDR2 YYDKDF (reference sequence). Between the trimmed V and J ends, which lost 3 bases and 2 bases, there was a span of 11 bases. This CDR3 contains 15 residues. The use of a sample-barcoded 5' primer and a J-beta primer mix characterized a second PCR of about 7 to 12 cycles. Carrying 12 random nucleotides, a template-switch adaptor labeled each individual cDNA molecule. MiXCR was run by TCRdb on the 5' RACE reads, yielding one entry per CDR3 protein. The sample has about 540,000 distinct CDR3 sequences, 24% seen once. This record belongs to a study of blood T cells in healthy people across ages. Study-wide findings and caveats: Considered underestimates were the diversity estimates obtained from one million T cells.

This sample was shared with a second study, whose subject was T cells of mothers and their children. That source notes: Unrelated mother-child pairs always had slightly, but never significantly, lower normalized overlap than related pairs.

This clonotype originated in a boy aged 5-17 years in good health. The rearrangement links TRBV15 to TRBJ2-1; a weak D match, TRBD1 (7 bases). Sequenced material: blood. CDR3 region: CATSRAGTAYNEQFF. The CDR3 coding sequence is TGTGCCACCAGCAGGGCGGGGACAGCCTACAATGAGCAGTTCTTC.